This is a list of T cell receptor beta chains from one sample in a study of vaccination effects on CD4 cells after COVID-19. For these receptors, no antigen is known. The method was immunoSEQ multiplex PCR; TCRdb's version includes in-frame clones alone and lacks a portion of them. This sample carries around 53,000 clones, about 74% of them seen once, and the ten largest clones take about 4.9%. The sequenced sample was CD4+ T cells from PBMCs cultured without peptide, obtained after COVID-19 vaccination. These receptors originate from a human donor who had a prior SARS-CoV-2 infection. The CDR3 runs from the conserved cysteine through the conserved F or W. The D gene is left open where the match is weak. Rows may omit the clone size; those that give it use once, few, many or a size class.

TRBV9	-	-	TRBJ1-5	TGTGCCAGCAGCTCCGTATCGCCCCAGCATTTT	CASSSVSPQHF
TRBV19	-	TRBD1	TRBJ2-7	TGTGCCAGTAGTAGAAGATCGGGACAGGAGTACGAGCAGTACTTC	CASSRRSGQEYEQYF
TRBV9	-	-	TRBJ1-2	TGTGCCAGCAGCCGAACAGAGACCTATGGCTACACCTTC	CASSRTETYGYTF
TRBV19	-	TRBD2	TRBJ2-1	TGTGCCAGTAGTCTCGGGGGGAGTCATCACTCGGAGCAGTTCTTC	CASSLGGSHHSEQFF
TRBV19	-	-	TRBJ2-3	TGTGCCAGTAGTTCCCCCGGGTCCTCCACAGATACGCAGTATTTT	CASSSPGSSTDTQYF
TRBV3-1/TRBV3-2	-	-	TRBJ1-2	TGTGCCAGCAGCCAAGTACAGGGTTCAGACGGCTACACCTTC	CASSQVQGSDGYTF
TRBV5-1	-	-	TRBJ2-5	TGCGCCAGCAGCTCGGAAGAGCAAGAGACCCAGTACTTC	CASSSEEQETQYF
TRBV5-5	-	-	TRBJ1-1	TGTGCCAGCAGCTTGGGCGTCGTGTTAGGGACTGAAGCTTTCTTT	CASSLGVVLGTEAFF
TRBV5-4	once	TRBD2	TRBJ2-7	TGTGCCAGCAGCCTAAGGACTAGCGGGGGGGTTACCTACGAGCAGTACTTC	CASSLRTSGGVTYEQYF
TRBV11-3	-	-	TRBJ2-3	TGTGCCAGCAGCTCCCCCGTCTCGCGAGATACGCAGTATTTT	CASSSPVSRDTQYF
TRBV2	-	-	TRBJ2-7	TGTGCCAGCAGTGTACTTCCTAGCCCGATTGTGGTTTACGAGCAGTACTTC	CASSVLPSPIVVYEQYF
TRBV5-4	-	-	TRBJ1-1	TGTGCCAGCAGTTCCCCGGTTTCGAGGCACACTGAAGCTTTCTTT	CASSSPVSRHTEAFF
TRBV5-5	-	-	TRBJ1-1	TGTGCCAGCAGCTTGAGGGGGGGGGCGAACACTGAAGCTTTCTTT	CASSLRGGANTEAFF
TRBV7-3	few	TRBD2	TRBJ2-7	TGTGCCAGCAGCTTGGCTAGCGGATCCAACTCCTACGAGCAGTACTTC	CASSLASGSNSYEQYF
TRBV24-1	-	-	TRBJ2-1	TGTGCCACCAGTGATTCACTAGAAAACAATGAGCAGTTCTTC	CATSDSLENNEQFF
TRBV7-2	-	-	TRBJ2-2	TGTGCCAGCAGCCAGGGTTTGTACGGGGAGCTGTTTTTT	CASSQGLYGELFF
TRBV19	-	-	TRBJ1-2	TGTGCCAGTAGTATCTTTTCGGGACAACCGGGCCATGGCTACACCTTC	CASSIFSGQPGHGYTF
TRBV11-3	few	TRBD2	TRBJ2-7	TGTGCCAGCAGGACAGCGGGGGGGCTTAACTTC	CASRTAGGLNF
TRBV23-1	-	TRBD1	TRBJ1-4	TGCGCCAGCAGTCTAGGACAGGGGCTAGGCGAAAAACTGTTTTTT	CASSLGQGLGEKLFF
TRBV11-3	-	TRBD1	TRBJ2-5	TGTGCCAGCAGCTGGGGACAGGGATCTGAGACCCAGTACTTC	CASSWGQGSETQYF
TRBV18	-	TRBD1	TRBJ1-4	TGTGCCAGCTCACGGGGCACAGGGGGAACTAATGAAAAACTGTTTTTT	CASSRGTGGTNEKLFF
TRBV9	-	TRBD2	TRBJ2-7	TGTGCCAGCAGCGTAGGAGTAACTAGCGGATTCTACGAGCAGTACTTC	CASSVGVTSGFYEQYF
TRBV5-5	-	-	TRBJ1-6	TGTGCCAGCAGCTTGGCCGGGACGGTGAATTCACCCCTCCACTTT	CASSLAGTVNSPLHF
TRBV7-3	-	-	TRBJ1-1	TGTGCCAGCAGCTTCGGCACGACGGGGACTGAAGCTTTCTTT	CASSFGTTGTEAFF
TRBV3-1/TRBV3-2	once	-	TRBJ1-6	TGTGCCAGCAGCCAAGAGGACCAGGGGTATAATTCACCCCTCCACTTT	CASSQEDQGYNSPLHF
TRBV5-1	few	-	TRBJ1-3	TGCGCCAGCAGCTTGGCCTACGGCTCTGGAAACACCATATATTTT	CASSLAYGSGNTIYF
TRBV6-2/TRBV6-3	-	-	TRBJ1-3	TGTGCCAGCAGCCTACAGGGATCCGGAAACACCATATATTTT	CASSLQGSGNTIYF
TRBV6-2/TRBV6-3	-	-	TRBJ1-6	TGTGCCAGCAGTAAAACTTTACAGTCGAGCTCCTATAATTCACCCCTCCACTTT	CASSKTLQSSSYNSPLHF
TRBV5-4	-	-	TRBJ1-6	TGTGCCAGCAGCCCGCGAGGGGGACCCCTCCACTTT	CASSPRGGPLHF
TRBV7-6	-	TRBD1	TRBJ1-2	TGTGCCAGCAGCTTAGTCGGGGGAGGGGGCGCGGAGAACTATGGCTACACCTTC	CASSLVGGGGAENYGYTF
TRBV4-3	-	TRBD2	TRBJ2-7	TGCGCCAGCAGCCAAGAACTCTGGGTCTTGGCGGGAGGTCTGGAGCAGTACTTC	CASSQELWVLAGGLEQYF
TRBV2	-	-	TRBJ2-7	TGTGCCAGCAGTGAACAGGCTGGATGCGAGCAGTACTTC	CASSEQAGCEQYF
TRBV5-1	-	TRBD2	TRBJ2-5	TGCGCCAGCAGCTTGGACGGGGGGGCCCAAGAGACCCAGTACTTC	CASSLDGGAQETQYF
TRBV3-1/TRBV3-2	-	TRBD2	TRBJ2-1	TGTGCCAGCAGCCCTGCTCTAGCGGGGGGAAACAATGAGCAGTTCTTC	CASSPALAGGNNEQFF
TRBV28	-	TRBD1	TRBJ1-2	TGTGCCAGCAGCGCAGGACAGGGTTACTATGGCTACACCTTC	CASSAGQGYYGYTF
TRBV24-1	once	TRBD2	TRBJ2-1	TGTGCCACCAGTGATTTCCTGGATAGCGGGAGCTTGGATGAGCAGTTCTTC	CATSDFLDSGSLDEQFF
TRBV1	-	-	TRBJ2-3	TGCACCAGCAGTCCCGCTATCACAGATACGCAGTATTTT	CTSSPAITDTQYF
TRBV4-3	-	TRBD1	TRBJ1-3	TGCGCCAGCAGCCAGGTCGGGACAGGCTCTGGAAACACCATATATTTT	CASSQVGTGSGNTIYF
TRBV4-3	few	-	TRBJ2-3	TGCGCCAGCAGCCAATGGTTGGGTACAGATACGCAGTATTTT	CASSQWLGTDTQYF
TRBV6-2/TRBV6-3	-	TRBD2	TRBJ2-1	TGTGCCAGCAGTCTAGGTAGCGGGAGGGCCCAATTAGGGCAGTTCTTC	CASSLGSGRAQLGQFF
TRBV18	-	-	TRBJ2-2	TGTGCCAGCTCACCCCCGGGGCAGGGGAACACCGGGGAGCTGTTTTTT	CASSPPGQGNTGELFF
TRBV4-1	-	-	TRBJ1-1	TGCGCCAGCAGCCGACCCGGGAGATTGAACACTGAAGCTTTCTTT	CASSRPGRLNTEAFF
TRBV7-9	few	-	TRBJ2-3	TGTGCCAGCAGCCGTACCAGACAGGAAGATACGCAGTATTTT	CASSRTRQEDTQYF
TRBV9	-	TRBD1	TRBJ1-4	TGTGCCAGCAGCCCGTCGACAGGGACTGAAAAACTGTTTTTT	CASSPSTGTEKLFF
TRBV18	-	-	TRBJ2-7	TGTGCCAGCTCACCACCGGCCAAAACTTACGAGCAGTACTTC	CASSPPAKTYEQYF
TRBV10-3	once	TRBD1	TRBJ2-7	TGTGTCACAGGCGAGACAGGGGGCGCCGAGCAGTACTTC	CVTGETGGAEQYF
TRBV3-1/TRBV3-2	-	-	TRBJ1-3	TGTGCCAGCAGCCAAGCCCCTCGACAGTACTTACCTGGAAACACCATATATTTT	CASSQAPRQYLPGNTIYF
TRBV7-9	-	TRBD2	TRBJ2-2	TGTGCCAGCAGAGTAGCGGGAGGTGGCGTGCGGGCGAACACCGGGGAGCTGTTTTTT	CASRVAGGGVRANTGELFF